This T cell receptor (beta chain) comes out of a study of PD-1 blockade in classical Hodgkin lymphoma. Data came from immunoSEQ multiplex PCR; TCRdb stores just in-frame clones and leaves some out. The table shows 41,000 or so clones, with more than 70% occurring only once. Relapse was seen in all patients after autologous stem cell transplantation, and brentuximab vedotin exposure was variable. About this clone: Its specificity is not known.

Study-wide results and caveats: Patients who began taking nivolumab under 1 year after ASCT were left out. Reports indicated that newly diagnosed patients had lower baseline TCR diversity than healthy donors did. CD4+ TCR diversity, unlike CD8+, climbed significantly by C4D1.

Trimming removed 1 base from V and 1 base from J, with 7 bases in between. This CDR3 comprises 14 residues. CDR1 is SGHAT and CDR2 is FQNNGV in the germline V gene. The sample in question was peripheral blood mononuclear cells (PBMCs), obtained at baseline. This receptor was identified in a human donor with classical Hodgkin lymphoma. The chain employs TRBV11-2 and TRBJ1-1; D is uncertain. CDR3 sequence reads: CASSLVSRNTEAFF. CDR3 DNA: TGTGCCAGCAGCTTAGTTTCCAGGAACACTGAAGCTTTCTTT. The variable domain in full, with the rest retrieved from reference TRBV11-2 and TRBJ1-1, is EAGVAQSPRYKIIEKRQSVAFWCNPISGHATLYWYQQILGQGPKLLIQFQNNGVVDDSQLPKDRFSAERLKGVDSTLKIQPAKLEDSAVYLCASSLVSRNTEAFFGQGTRLTVV.